The rows below give T cell receptor beta chains drawn from one sample of a study of shared clonotypes between healthy human individuals. The repertoire was sequenced with immunoSEQ multiplex PCR; TCRdb's copy has only in-frame clones and lacks some. Altogether around 720,000 clones are present, 73% being singletons, with the ten largest covering about 1.8%. The sample was memory CD4+ T cells sorted from blood. These receptors were collected from a woman aged 25 to 39 in good health. Both conserved end residues are part of each CDR3.

cdr3_aa	v_call	j_call
CASSVGQGGNEQFF	TRBV28	TRBJ2-1
CASSWGGGANSNQPQHF	TRBV27	TRBJ1-5
CASSLPFGGSYEQYF	TRBV28	TRBJ2-7
CASSSRNDRVGYTF	TRBV7-8	TRBJ1-2
CAWIRQANTGELFF	TRBV30	TRBJ2-2
CASSPGGADYGYTF	TRBV5-4	TRBJ1-2
CASSQPTESETQYF	TRBV4-2	TRBJ2-5
CSVWDRVRGYTF	TRBV29-1	TRBJ1-2
CASSPGSGLAFEQFF	TRBV7-3	TRBJ2-1
CAISWGQGEGDEQFF	TRBV10-3	TRBJ2-1
CASSMRRMPGEFYGYTF	TRBV19	TRBJ1-2
CASSLRLGRGADTQYF	TRBV28	TRBJ2-3
CASSQRRVGREVSYNEQFF	TRBV4-1	TRBJ2-1
CASSPRRLAKNIQYF	TRBV11-2	TRBJ2-4
CASSDNSGPTYEQYF	TRBV11-2	TRBJ2-7
CASSLEIGEQFF	TRBV7-8	TRBJ2-1
CASSTRWKGNTEAFF	TRBV19	TRBJ1-1